This T cell receptor beta chain was found in a study of human T cells and chemical hapten exposure. Whole-study context: Recorded diagnoses among the mostly female patients were alopecia areata, totalis or universalis. There were per-sample TCR yield variations, arising mainly from small pooled library volume differences.

Described time point: pre-sensitization, week 0. Treatment denoted: therapeutic diphenylcyclopropenone sensitization with weekly scalp DPC. The total RNA was obtained from whole blood that was not fractionated. This clonotype was recorded at least ten times. Its cognate antigen is unknown. Study-wide findings and caveats: Large CDR3 similarity clusters arose significantly more often from expanded TCRs than from controls. TCRs whose frequency exceeded 1 in 1000 remained the same following DPC sensitization.

V was trimmed by 2 bases and J by 8 bases, leaving 9 bases between them. Germline values: CDR1 MNHNY, CDR2 SVGAGI (reference sequence). The CDR3 consists of 12 residues. One entry per CDR3 protein results from TCRdb running MiXCR on the RACE reads. This table has under 45,000 distinct CDR3 sequences, 10% to 13% appearing once. The rearrangement joins TRBV6-6 to TRBJ1-1; D is possibly TRBD1 (5 bases). The clonotype was recovered from a middle-aged man with alopecia areata. Some clones in this sample may be carry-over from other donors' samples. Specimen: whole blood, collected in connection with sensitization to the hapten diphenylcyclopropenone (DPC). In DNA form, the CDR3 reads TGTGCCAGCAGTTACCGGGGGGGGGAAGCTTTCTTT. Amino acid sequence: CASSYRGGEAFF.